This T cell receptor (beta chain) was found in a study of shared T cell receptors in the human thymus. Libraries were prepared by immunoSEQ multiplex PCR; TCRdb keeps only in-frame clonotypes and omits some of them. The table includes hundreds of thousands of clones, around three quarters detected once. This sample also appeared in a second study, on human thymus T cells. That report adds: Donation came from healthy Finnish infants having corrective surgery for congenital heart defects. Resections from corrective heart surgery supplied the thymus tissue. Gene usage for V and J segments appeared biased in thymic and blood repertoires. Unrelated people showed highly overlapping thymic repertoires, related research reported.

The sequencing input was thymocytes. The source of this sequence is a boy in the first two years of life with a congenital heart defect.

This chain's CDR3 is CVRIEDRAYEQYF. The CDR3 DNA reads TGTGTCAGAATAGAGGACAGGGCCTACGAGCAGTACTTC. The gene calls are TRBV7-5 and TRBJ2-7; the DNA was not used to check the table's D call, TRBD1. TRBV7-5 is marked as a pseudogene. The CDR3 runs 13 residues.